This section outlines one T cell receptor (beta chain) sequence together with its context. Other DNA sequences from this sample encode an identical CDR3 as well. This sample stems from a study of blood T cell repertoires in COVID-19. Overall study: Sources were T cells, B-cell-depleted T cells, or PBMCs; the material itself was cDNA or gDNA.

The repertoire was sequenced with immunoSEQ multiplex PCR; TCRdb's copy has only in-frame clones and lacks some. The sample has roughly 230,000 clones, roughly four fifths seen once; the top ten hold about 4.2%. V shed 0 bases and J shed 1 base, with 11 bases lying between them. Germline V gene data show CDR1 as LGHDT and CDR2 as YNNKEL (reference sequence). The CDR3 loop spans 16 amino acids. The clonotype was recovered from a man between 45 and 60 years old with active or convalescent COVID-19. Source material: peripheral blood. V is TRBV3-1 (or the pseudogene TRBV3-2) and J is TRBJ2-3; D perhaps matches TRBD1 (6 bases). Here the CDR3 reads CASSQDLGAGTDTQYF. In DNA form, the CDR3 reads TGTGCCAGCAGCCAAGATTTGGGGGCGGGCACAGATACGCAGTATTTT.